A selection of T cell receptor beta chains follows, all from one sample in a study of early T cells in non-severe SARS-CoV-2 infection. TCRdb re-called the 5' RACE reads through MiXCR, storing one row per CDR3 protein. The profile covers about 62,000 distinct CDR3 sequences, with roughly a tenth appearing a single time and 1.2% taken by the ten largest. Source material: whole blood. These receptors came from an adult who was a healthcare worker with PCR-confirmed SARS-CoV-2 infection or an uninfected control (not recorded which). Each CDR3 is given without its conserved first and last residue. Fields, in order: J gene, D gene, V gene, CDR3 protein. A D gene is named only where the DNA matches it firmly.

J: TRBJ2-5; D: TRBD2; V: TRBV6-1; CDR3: ASSEGSSGGQTQY
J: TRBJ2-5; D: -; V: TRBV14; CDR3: ASSQIQYLETQY
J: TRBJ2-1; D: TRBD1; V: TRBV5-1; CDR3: ATRTGETYNEQF
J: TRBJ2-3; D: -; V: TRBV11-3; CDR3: ASSLDVISGRLAQIRSI
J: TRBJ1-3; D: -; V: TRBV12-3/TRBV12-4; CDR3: ASSTGSPARGNTIY
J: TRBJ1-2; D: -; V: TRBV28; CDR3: ASSARNYGYT
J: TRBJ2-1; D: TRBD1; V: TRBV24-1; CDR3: ATSDQQGSSYNEQF
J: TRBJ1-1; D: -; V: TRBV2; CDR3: ASTVDTGAF
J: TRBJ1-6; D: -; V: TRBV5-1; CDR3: ASSLGDYNSPLH
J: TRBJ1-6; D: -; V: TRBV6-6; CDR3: ASSYLTASPLH
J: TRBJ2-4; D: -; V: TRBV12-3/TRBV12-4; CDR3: ASARASGAKNIQY
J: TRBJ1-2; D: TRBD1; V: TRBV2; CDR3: ASRAGTGNYGYT
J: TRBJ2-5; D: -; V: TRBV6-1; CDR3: ASRGRGSSETQY
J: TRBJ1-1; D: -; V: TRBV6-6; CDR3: ASSYSREWNTEAF
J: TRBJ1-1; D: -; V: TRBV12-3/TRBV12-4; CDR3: ASSRDRIGSTEAF
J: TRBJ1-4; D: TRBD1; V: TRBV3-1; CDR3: ASSAGTANEKLF
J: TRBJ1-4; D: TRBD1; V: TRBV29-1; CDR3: SVGTGGASNEKLF
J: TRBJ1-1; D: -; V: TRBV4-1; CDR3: ASSQGAGGSNTEAF
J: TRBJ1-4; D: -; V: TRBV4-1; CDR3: ASSRWLKEKLF
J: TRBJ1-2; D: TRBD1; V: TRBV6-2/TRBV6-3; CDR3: ASSRTGSSYGYT
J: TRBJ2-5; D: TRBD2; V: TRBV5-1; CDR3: ASRQQTSGAETQY
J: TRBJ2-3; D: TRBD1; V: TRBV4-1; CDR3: ASSQAGQGPDTQY
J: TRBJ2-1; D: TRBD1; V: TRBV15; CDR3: ATSRVGRGNEQF
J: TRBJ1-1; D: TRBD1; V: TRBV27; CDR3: ASSLRGYRQGGKNTEAF
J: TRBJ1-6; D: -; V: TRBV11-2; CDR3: ASSLIILGNSPLH
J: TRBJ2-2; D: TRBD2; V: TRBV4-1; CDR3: ASSQGLAGPGTGELF
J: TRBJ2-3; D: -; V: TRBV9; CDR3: ASSVVTGVDTQY
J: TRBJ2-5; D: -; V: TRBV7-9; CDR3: ASSFRGIQETQY
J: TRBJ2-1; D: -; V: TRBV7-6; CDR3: ASSLSSGPVYNEQF
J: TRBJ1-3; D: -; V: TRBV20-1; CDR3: SARAPPGRGGNTIY
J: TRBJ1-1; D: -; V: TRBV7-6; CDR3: ASSLGGLGTEAF
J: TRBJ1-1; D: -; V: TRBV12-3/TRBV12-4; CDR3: ASSQTANTEAF
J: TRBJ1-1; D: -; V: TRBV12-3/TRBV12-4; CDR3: ASSLSRTEAF
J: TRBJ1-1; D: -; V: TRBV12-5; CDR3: ATRRGSTEAF
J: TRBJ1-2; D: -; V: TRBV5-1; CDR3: ASSLAVAELNYGYT
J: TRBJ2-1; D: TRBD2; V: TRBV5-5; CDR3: ASSFPAGNNEQF
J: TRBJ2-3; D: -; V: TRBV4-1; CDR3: ASSRIGGFVTDTQY
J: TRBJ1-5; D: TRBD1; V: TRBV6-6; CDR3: ASSYSGGDYQPQH
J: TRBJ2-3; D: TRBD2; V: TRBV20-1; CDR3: RVTSGGTDTQY
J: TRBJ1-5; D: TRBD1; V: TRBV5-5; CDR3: ASSQGAADQPQH
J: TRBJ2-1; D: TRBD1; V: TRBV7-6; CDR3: ASSPRTGVRGNEQF
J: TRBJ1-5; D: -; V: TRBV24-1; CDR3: ATSDSGGWQPQH
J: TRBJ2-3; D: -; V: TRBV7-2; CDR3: ASTRRSASTDTQY
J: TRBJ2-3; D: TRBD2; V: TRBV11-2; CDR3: ASSSQTSGGADTQY
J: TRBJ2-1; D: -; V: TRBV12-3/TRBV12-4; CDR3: ASSVSVYEQF
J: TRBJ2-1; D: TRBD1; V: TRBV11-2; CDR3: ASAGTGGYNEQF
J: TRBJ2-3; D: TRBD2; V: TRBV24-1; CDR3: ATSDYREGKTHTQY
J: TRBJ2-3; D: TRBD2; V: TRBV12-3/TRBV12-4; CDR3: ASSSLPHSGATDTQY
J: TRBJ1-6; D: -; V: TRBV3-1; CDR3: ASSQDPGFWNSPLH
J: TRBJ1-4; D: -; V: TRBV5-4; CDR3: ASSLERGRGEKLF